Listed below are T cell receptor beta chains from one sample, sequenced in a study of CD8 T cells in Susac syndrome. TCRdb used MiXCR to reprocess the immunoSEQ multiplex PCR reads, holding one entry per CDR3 protein. Among about 440,000 distinct CDR3 sequences listed, 75% to 90% were seen once. Input material: CD8+ T cells from PBMCs. These receptors all stem from a human donor with multiple sclerosis. The CDR3 runs from the conserved cysteine through the conserved F or W. D genes are given only for firm matches. The listing skips clone size in some rows; elsewhere it reads once, few, many or a size class.

v_gene	j_gene	abundance	d_gene	CDR3nt	CDR3aa
TRBV23-1	TRBJ2-4	-	TRBD1	TGCGCCAGCAGACCTACCCCGACAGGGTCCGCCAAAAACATTCAGTACTTC	CASRPTPTGSAKNIQYF
TRBV2	TRBJ2-3	-	-	TGTGCCAGCAGTGAAGGCGCAGTCCCAGATACGCAGTATTTT	CASSEGAVPDTQYF
TRBV5-1	TRBJ1-2	-	TRBD1	TGCGCCAGCTCGGACAGGGGCCATGGCTACACCTTC	CASSDRGHGYTF
TRBV12-3/TRBV12-4	TRBJ1-5	-	-	TGTGCCAGCAGTTCTATACTGGGGTTCGATCAGCCCCAGCATTTT	CASSSILGFDQPQHF
TRBV7-2	TRBJ1-6	-	TRBD1	TGTGCCAGCAGCACGGGACAGCATACTCCTAATTCACCCCTCCACTTT	CASSTGQHTPNSPLHF
TRBV20-1	TRBJ2-1	-	TRBD2	TGCAGTGCTAGAGAGGGGGGACTAGCGGGCATTTACAATGAGCAGTTCTTC	CSAREGGLAGIYNEQFF
TRBV2	TRBJ2-7	few	-	TGTGCCAGCAGTGACGGGGACTCCTACGAGCAGTACTTC	CASSDGDSYEQYF
TRBV19	TRBJ1-1	once	-	TGTGCCAGTAGTAGTGCCACGGTGAACACTGAAGCTTTCTTT	CASSSATVNTEAFF
TRBV27	TRBJ2-7	few	-	TGTGCCAGCAGCCCCGGGACACCGGGGGAAGGGGAGCAGTACTTC	CASSPGTPGEGEQYF
TRBV5-1	TRBJ1-1	-	-	TGCGCCAATCTCCCCCGGAATGAAGCTTTCTTT	CANLPRNEAFF
TRBV19	TRBJ2-1	-	TRBD1	TGTGCCAGTAGTAGCGGGACAGGTAGCTCCTACAATGAGCAGTTCTTC	CASSSGTGSSYNEQFF
TRBV6-4	TRBJ2-7	-	-	TGTGCCAGCTCCGCGGGGCAGGGGCCTCTCTACGAGCAGTACTTC	CASSAGQGPLYEQYF
TRBV5-4	TRBJ2-7	-	-	TGTGCCAGCAGCTTGGGGGCGGGGTTGCACGAGCAGTACTTC	CASSLGAGLHEQYF
TRBV27	TRBJ2-1	-	-	TGTGCCAGCAGTACCCCCCGTGGGGATAATGAGCAGTTCTTC	CASSTPRGDNEQFF